Listed here are 18 T cell receptor beta chains from one sample, sequenced in a study of patients and donors after allogeneic stem cell transplantation. TCRdb re-derived calls from the RT-PCR reads in MiXCR, one entry per CDR3 protein. The table records around 200,000 distinct CDR3 sequences, around two fifths of them present only once. The sample taken for sequencing was blood, either unsorted or a sorted T cell fraction (not recorded which). The origin of the receptors is a human donor who was either an allogeneic HSCT recipient or a stem cell or donor lymphocyte infusion donor (not recorded which). It is not recorded whose cells these are; they may come from a transplant donor.

V is TRBV10-3 and J is TRBJ2-7, with 7 bases matching TRBD1. The CDR3 covers 14 residues. Losses at the gene ends were 10 bases for V and 0 bases for J; bases not matched to a gene: 9. Germline V CDR1 and CDR2: ENHRY, SYGVKD. This CDR3 reads CATEDRMSSYEQYF. CDR3 nucleotide sequence: TGTGCCACCGAGGACAGGATGAGCTCCTACGAGCAGTACTTC.

This clonotype was counted once. The genes are TRBV19 and TRBJ1-2, with 12 positions matching TRBD1. Trimming removed 7 bases from V and 5 bases from J; junction bases left unmatched: 8. The length of the CDR3 is 15 residues. CDR1 LNHDA and CDR2 SQIVND come from the germline V gene (reference sequence). DNA for the CDR3: TGTGCCAGTATCCCCGGGACAGGGGGCGCATATGGCTACACCTTC. Its translation: CASIPGTGGAYGYTF.

Of note for this clonotype: One end of the junction fails to match germline, which may point to a read error. The chain employs TRBV20-1 and TRBJ1-1; perhaps TRBD1 as D (5 bases). Germline loops: CDR1 DFQATT, CDR2 SNEGSKA (reference sequence). CDR3 length: 13 amino acids. The CDR3 here is CSALHGGNAEAFF. The CDR3 region has the DNA TGCAGTGCTCTACACGGGGGGAACGCTGAAGCTTTCTTT.

This clonotype was seen more than once but under ten times. The rearrangement uses TRBV20-1 and TRBJ1-6; D possibly corresponds to TRBD1 (5 bases). The germline gives CDR1 DFQATT, CDR2 SNEGSKA (reference sequence). Trimming stripped 7 bases from V and 0 bases from J, with 13 bases between. The length of the CDR3 is 15 residues. The CDR3 bases are TGCAGTGTAACAGGATTGAGCTCCTATAATTCACCCCTCCACTTT. Protein sequence: CSVTGLSSYNSPLHF.

The V gene is TRBV3-1, the J gene TRBJ2-2; TRBD2 matches 9 bases. CDR3 length: 16 residues. CDR1 is LGHDT and CDR2 is YNNKEL in the germline V gene (reference sequence). Germline trimming cut 4 bases from V and 4 bases from J; bases unmatched to any gene: 7. CDR3 coding DNA: TGTGCCAGCAGCCGTATTAGCGGGGGTTTCACCGGGGAGCTGTTTTTT. Encoded protein: CASSRISGGFTGELFF.

V and J are TRBV11-2 and TRBJ2-5, with 13 bases matching TRBD2. J lost 4 bases, V lost 3 bases, and 5 bases had no gene match. The CDR3 sequence is 16 residues long. Germline CDR1 and CDR2: SGHAT and FQNNGV. The CDR3, as DNA: TGTGCCAGCAGCTTGCCGACTAGCGGGGGGCGAGAGACCCAGTACTTC. It is translated as CASSLPTSGGRETQYF.

The rearrangement links TRBV5-1 to TRBJ2-7, with D unclear. V was cut by 2 bases and J by 2 bases, with 14 bases left in between. The V gene's germline CDR1 is SGHRS and CDR2 YFSETQ. The CDR3 has 15 residues. CDR3 amino acids: CASSFGSTLTYEQYF. The CDR3 DNA follows: TGCGCCAGCAGCTTCGGGTCCACACTGACCTACGAGCAGTACTTC.

V and J are TRBV7-6 and TRBJ1-5; D gene uncertain. The V end lost 5 bases, the J end lost 9 bases, and 11 bases lay between the germline ends. Germline values: CDR1 SGHVS, CDR2 FNYEAQ. CDR3 length equals 12 residues. CDR3 in DNA: TGTGCCAGCAGCGTCGTAAAGGGGCCCCAGCATTTT. Its translation: CASSVVKGPQHF. The full variable domain, in which reference TRBV7-6 and TRBJ1-5 provide the parts outside the CDR3, is GAGVSQSPRYKVTKRGQDVALRCDPISGHVSLYWYRQALGQGPEFLTYFNYEAQQDKSGLPNDRFSAERPEGSISTLTIQRTEQRDSAMYRCASSVVKGPQHFGDGTRLSIL.

This sequence joins TRBV12-3 or TRBV12-4 and TRBJ2-2, with 10 bases that match TRBD1. The CDR3 runs 17 residues. V lost 6 bases and J lost 4; bases outside the gene matches: 11. This CDR3 is CASRPTTDRGLTGELFF. CDR3 sequence (DNA): TGTGCCAGCAGACCCACGACTGACAGGGGGCTCACCGGGGAGCTGTTTTTT.

This clonotype was seen repeatedly, ten times or more. V gene TRBV20-1 combines with J gene TRBJ1-4; TRBD1 agrees at 8 bases. Per the germline V gene, CDR1 is DFQATT and CDR2 is SNEGSKA (reference sequence). Trimming cost V 6 bases and J 5 bases; bases outside gene matches: 8. CDR3 length: 14 residues. In nucleotides, the CDR3 is TGCAGTGCGCCGACAGGGGTTAGGAATGAAAAACTGTTTTTT. Protein product: CSAPTGVRNEKLFF.

V is TRBV4-1 and J is TRBJ1-1; TRBD1 might be the D (5 bases). The CDR3 covers 14 residues. Trimming took off 4 bases at V and 3 bases at J, with 12 bases between the two ends. The germline V gene has CDR1 MGHRA and CDR2 YSYEKL. CDR3 residues: CASSPGNLYTEAFF. CDR3 DNA: TGCGCCAGCAGCCCAGGGAACCTCTACACTGAAGCTTTCTTT.

The table lists this clonotype with a few counts. The genes are TRBV15 and TRBJ2-3, with 9 bases lining up with TRBD2. Germline assignment: CDR1 LNHNV and CDR2 YYDKDF (reference sequence). Losses at the gene ends were 2 bases for V and 1 base for J; bases not matched to a gene: 1. This CDR3 has 15 amino acids. Written as DNA, the CDR3 is TGTGCCACCAGCAGATTAGCGGGGGGCACAGATACGCAGTATTTT. Protein sequence: CATSRLAGGTDTQYF. The full variable domain, with the rest looked up from reference TRBV15 and TRBJ2-3, is DAMVIQNPRYQVTQFGKPVTLSCSQTLNHNVMYWYQQKSSQAPKLLFHYYDKDFNNEADTPDNFQSRRPNTSFCFLDIRSPGLGDTAMYLCATSRLAGGTDTQYFGPGTRLTVL.

The chain carries TRBV7-3 and TRBJ2-6; no reliable D call. The V gene's germline CDR1 is SGHTA and CDR2 FQGTGA. The CDR3 runs to 13 residues. Trimming pared 8 bases from V and 1 base from J, leaving 6 bases between. CDR3 DNA: TGTGCCAGCGGGGATTCTGGGGCCAACGTCCTGACTTTC. Its translation: CASGDSGANVLTF.

The CDR3 loop is CATSDPYNAQYF. The CDR3 DNA reads TGTGCCACCAGTGACCCCTATAATGCGCAGTATTTT. The rearrangement uses TRBV24-1 and TRBJ2-3; D is unclear. Trimming took off 4 bases at V and 10 bases at J, with 11 bases between the two ends. The CDR3 runs 12 residues. Germline assignment: CDR1 KGHDR and CDR2 SFDVKD.

The chain uses TRBV18 and TRBJ2-7, with D possibly TRBD1 on 6 matching bases. CDR3 size: 13 residues. Trimming removed 6 bases at V and 5 bases at J, with 14 bases between. Germline V CDR1 and CDR2: KGHSH, LQKENI. The CDR3 region is CASSPPTGHEQYF. CDR3 bases: TGTGCCAGCTCGCCGCCGACAGGCCACGAGCAGTACTTC.

This sequence joins TRBV5-4 and TRBJ1-5; TRBD1 is a possible D gene (6 bases). Germline CDR1 is SGHNT and CDR2 is YYREEE (reference sequence). V was clipped by 3 bases and J by 4 bases, with 8 bases between them. CDR3 size: 13 residues. The CDR3 DNA reads as TGTGCCAGCAGCTGGGACATAAATCAGCCCCAGCATTTT. Translation: CASSWDINQPQHF.

In this sample, this clonotype turned up a few times. This rearrangement joins TRBV20-1 to TRBJ1-1, with D maybe TRBD1 (6 bases). V was clipped by 1 base and J by 2 bases, with 11 bases between them. Germline-derived CDR1 and CDR2 are DFQATT and SNEGSKA (reference sequence). CDR3 length: 14 residues. The CDR3 here is CSARARQANTEAFF. In DNA form, the CDR3 reads TGCAGTGCTAGAGCTCGACAGGCCAACACTGAAGCTTTCTTT.

This chain joins TRBV4-1 and TRBJ2-7; D gene uncertain. The CDR3 has 13 residues. Germline CDR1 is MGHRA and CDR2 is YSYEKL. With 1 base removed from V and 2 bases from J, the gap between germline ends came to 6 bases. The CDR3 coding sequence is TGCGCCAGCAGCCAAGTAGGGCCCTACGAGCAGTACTTC. This translates into CASSQVGPYEQYF.